This is a list of T cell receptor beta chains from one sample in a study of T cell changes during pregnancy in multiple sclerosis. TCRdb's table, derived via immunoSEQ multiplex PCR, lists solely in-frame clones and lacks some. Of about 71,000 clones detected, roughly 90% appear once; the ten largest clones hold roughly 5%. The material sequenced was CD8+ T cells from peripheral blood mononuclear cells, taken before pregnancy. Source of these receptors: a female donor with multiple sclerosis, enrolled in a pregnancy study. Both conserved end residues are part of each CDR3. Some rows have no size entry. The others give once, few or many, or a class for an expanded clone.

size: .; V: TRBV27; CDR3: CASSLYNYNEQFF
size: .; V: TRBV27; CDR3: CASSFGTGGSEQYF
size: .; V: TRBV4-1; CDR3: CASSQDSAGAVTEAFF
size: .; V: TRBV14; CDR3: CASSQEWETSGISYEQYF
size: .; V: TRBV13; CDR3: CASSGGQGGYNEQFF
size: .; V: TRBV6-5; CDR3: CASSYQGEIDTEAFF
size: .; V: TRBV5-6; CDR3: CASSLFGGTYEQYF
size: .; V: TRBV6-5; CDR3: CASRTGTGGDWKAFF
size: .; V: TRBV19; CDR3: CASSIVTRFDGEQFF
size: .; V: TRBV6-1; CDR3: CASSEGGGTQPQHF
size: .; V: TRBV2; CDR3: CASSEMEGQRQTQYF
size: .; V: TRBV5-1; CDR3: CASSWPPGAGELYNEQFF
size: once; V: TRBV27; CDR3: CASSYSSGPQHF
size: once; V: TRBV6-1; CDR3: CASSEAIAGGVSEKLFF